This T cell receptor (beta chain) was profiled in a study of T cell responses to AZD1222 COVID-19 vaccine. Study-level findings and limits: Reports indicate that nearly half of spike-specific TCRs are directed at unmutated variant regions. It was only a handful of AZD1222 recipients who were seropositive at baseline.

Assay used: immunoSEQ multiplex PCR; TCRdb lists only in-frame clones, some missing. Of around 130,000 clones in the sample, approximately 83% were seen once. Notes on this clone: Its antigen is as yet unknown.

Germline CDR1 is SEHNR and CDR2 is FQNEAQ (reference sequence). Trimming shortened V by 2 bases and J by 8 bases, and 13 bases separated the two germline ends. This CDR3 contains 14 residues. The receptor's source is an adult in good health. The chain recombines TRBV7-9 with TRBJ1-3; D remains unclear. Here the sequenced sample was peripheral blood, taken on day 0 of AZD1222 vaccination. CDR3 nucleotide sequence: TGTGCCAGCAGCTTAATAGGTTTCTGGGACACCATATATTTT. Amino acid sequence: CASSLIGFWDTIYF.